A single sample gave rise to the 28 T cell receptor beta chains below, sequenced in a study of CD8+CD57+ T cells in acquired aplastic anemia. Genomic DNA constituted the template upon which TCR beta VDJ and CDR3 profiling was performed. TCRdb analysed the reads with MiXCR anew, one entry per CDR3 protein. The sample records 250,000 or so distinct CDR3 sequences, around 46% being singletons. The sequenced patients had an expansion of CD8+CD57+ cells seen by flow cytometry. What was sequenced was sorted CD4+, CD8+, or CD8+CD57+ T cells (not recorded which) from PBMCs. The receptors derive from a human donor with aplastic anemia.

The chain has TRBV15 and TRBJ2-3, with 8 bases aligning to TRBD2. V dropped 1 base and J dropped 1; count of bases not matched to a gene: 4. Per germline, CDR1 LNHNV and CDR2 YYDKDF (reference sequence). The CDR3 totals 16 residues. CDR3 loop: CATSRVGSGGTDTQYF. In DNA form, the CDR3 reads TGTGCCACCAGCAGAGTCGGTAGCGGGGGCACAGATACGCAGTATTTT.

In the case of this clonotype: A much larger clone differs by one base, so this may be a read error. This rearrangement joins TRBV5-6 to TRBJ2-1, with a tentative D call TRBD2 (6 bases). Germline V gene data show CDR1 as SGHDT and CDR2 as YYEEEE. This CDR3 has 14 residues. V gave up 1 base and J gave up 4 bases, with 9 bases separating them. The CDR3 DNA is TGTGCCAGCAGCTTGACTAGCAGATACAATGAGCAGTTCTTC. It encodes CASSLTSRYNEQFF.

This clonotype was found many times. The V call is TRBV11-2, the J call TRBJ2-3, with 11 bases identical to TRBD2. The junction had 7 bases not matched to a gene; V was cut back by 3 bases and J by 5 bases. Germline CDR1 is SGHAT and CDR2 is FQNNGV. The CDR3 spans 16 residues. The CDR3 region is CASSFFSGGAKDTQYF. CDR3 DNA sequence: TGTGCCAGCAGCTTTTTTAGCGGGGGGGCGAAAGATACGCAGTATTTT.

The chain carries TRBV7-8 and TRBJ2-7; D not resolved. This CDR3 has 13 amino acids. The germline CDR1 and CDR2 sequences are SGHVS and FQNEAQ. Trimming took off 1 base at V and 3 bases at J, with 7 bases between the two ends. The CDR3 loop is CASSLEGIYEQYF. CDR3 nucleotide sequence: TGTGCCAGCAGCTTAGAAGGGATCTACGAGCAGTACTTC.

The J gene is TRBJ2-2, the V gene TRBV5-1; D is possibly TRBD1 or TRBD2 (5 bases each). This CDR3 comprises 14 residues. Germline V CDR1 and CDR2: SGHRS, YFSETQ. V shed 7 bases and J shed 2 bases, with 12 bases lying between them. CDR3 DNA sequence: TGCGCCAGCTTCGGGACCGATAACACCGGGGAGCTGTTTTTT. Its translation: CASFGTDNTGELFF.

This clonotype was counted once. The chain employs TRBV7-8 and TRBJ2-3; 13 nucleotides agree with TRBD2. From germline, CDR1 is SGHVS and CDR2 FQNEAQ. This CDR3 comprises 17 residues. Trimming took 5 bases from V and 1 from J; bases not matched to a gene: 6. The chain's CDR3 is CASSPPGLAGGTDTQYF. The CDR3 coding sequence is TGTGCCAGCAGCCCACCCGGACTAGCGGGAGGCACAGATACGCAGTATTTT. The whole variable domain, filled in from reference TRBV7-8 and TRBJ2-3, reads GAGVSQSPRYKVAKRGQDVALRCDPISGHVSLFWYQQALGQGPEFLTYFQNEAQLDKSGLPSDRFFAERPEGSVSTLKIQRTQQEDSAVYLCASSPPGLAGGTDTQYFGPGTRLTVL.

This clonotype was observed a few times. The rearrangement joins TRBV20-1 to TRBJ2-7; 7 bases agree with TRBD1. CDR1 is DFQATT, CDR2 SNEGSKA, per germline (reference sequence). This CDR3 spans 14 amino acids. V gave up 6 bases and J gave up 0 bases; unmatched junction bases: 8. The CDR3 nucleotides read TGCAGTGCCAGCAGCAGGGGGAGCTCCTACGAGCAGTACTTC. It translates to CSASSRGSSYEQYF.

This clonotype turned up a few times. The CDR3 reads CSARVDGPYGYTF. CDR3 nucleotides: TGCAGTGCTAGAGTGGACGGACCCTACGGCTACACCTTC. The chain is built from TRBV20-1 and TRBJ1-2; D is unresolved. CDR3 length: 13 amino acids. Germline CDR1 and CDR2: DFQATT and SNEGSKA (reference sequence). V was cut by 1 base and J by 8 bases, with 14 bases left in between.

The chain couples TRBV9 to TRBJ2-3, with D tentatively TRBD1 or TRBD2 (7 bases each). The CDR3 is 16 amino acids. V lost 6 bases to trimming and J lost 2 bases, with 19 bases between them. Germline assignment: CDR1 SGDLS and CDR2 YYNGEE. CDR3 sequence: CASTRGASGTTDTQYF. DNA for the CDR3: TGTGCCAGCACCAGGGGGGCTAGCGGAACCACAGATACGCAGTATTTT.

The rearrangement links TRBV4-3 to TRBJ1-6, with D possibly TRBD1 on 5 matching bases. The germline V gene encodes CDR1 LGHNA and CDR2 YSLEER. V lost 1 base and J lost 6, with 13 bases in between. The length of the CDR3 is 16 residues. CDR3 DNA: TGCGCCAGCAGCCAAGGGGCAGGGCGGATTAATTCACCCCTCCACTTT. Translation gives CASSQGAGRINSPLHF.

In the case of this clonotype: A much larger clone differs from this one at a single base, so this may be a read error. The genes are TRBV7-9 and TRBJ1-1, with D tentatively TRBD1 (6 bases). This CDR3 has 14 amino acids. CDR1 and CDR2 from the germline V gene are SEHNR and FQNEAQ (reference sequence). The CDR3 sequence: CAGSFRQDDTEAFF. The DNA for the CDR3 is TGTGCCGGCAGCTTCCGACAGGACGACACTGAAGCTTTCTTT.

V usage is TRBV2 and J usage is TRBJ2-7, with unresolved D. CDR3 length: 14 residues. CDR1 SNHLY and CDR2 FYNNEI come from the germline V gene. Deletions cut 3 bases from V and 2 bases from J, with 11 bases between. In DNA, the CDR3 is TGTGCCAGCAGTGACTGGTCTGGAACCTACGAGCAGTACTTC. This codes for CASSDWSGTYEQYF.

There are many counts of this clonotype. CDR3 sequence reads: CASTWTGVHEQYF. DNA for the CDR3: TGTGCCAGCACGTGGACAGGGGTCCACGAGCAGTACTTC. The chain carries TRBV28 and TRBJ2-7, with 9 positions matching TRBD1. The CDR3 totals 13 residues. From germline, CDR1 is MDHEN and CDR2 SYDVKM. Trimming took 7 bases from V and 5 from J; bases not matched to a gene: 6. Combining the CDR3 with reference TRBV28 and TRBJ2-7 gives the whole variable domain DVKVTQSSRYLVKRTGEKVFLECVQDMDHENMFWYRQDPGLGLRLIYFSYDVKMKEKGDIPEGYSVSREKKERFSLILESASTNQTSMYLCASTWTGVHEQYFGPGTRLTVT.

The genes are TRBV10-3 and TRBJ2-3; TRBD1 aligns across 10 bases. There are 16 residues in the CDR3. The V gene's germline CDR1 is ENHRY and CDR2 SYGVKD. J gave up 2 bases and V 0 bases, and 2 bases lay outside the gene matches. The CDR3 DNA follows: TGTGCCATCAGTGAGTCGACAGGGGGCTCCACAGATACGCAGTATTTT. Translating it yields CAISESTGGSTDTQYF.

This chain links TRBV5-8 with TRBJ1-1, with no clear D. V lost 0 bases and J 0 bases, leaving 12 bases between the germline ends. CDR1 SGHTS and CDR2 YDEGEE come from the germline V gene. This CDR3 region has 16 residues. CDR3 in amino acids: CASSLAGGLLNTEAFF. CDR3 in DNA: TGTGCCAGCAGCTTGGCCGGTGGGCTATTGAACACTGAAGCTTTCTTT.

Comments on this clonotype: This sequence may be a read error, since a much larger clone differs from it by one base. Written as DNA, the CDR3 is TGCAGTGCTAGAGATTTCAGGGGAAACACCGGGGAGCTGTTTTTT. It translates to CSARDFRGNTGELFF. The rearrangement uses TRBV20-1 and TRBJ2-2; D perhaps matches TRBD1 (6 bases). V lost 0 bases to trimming and J lost 2 bases, with 10 bases between them. The CDR3 is 15 residues long. The V gene's germline CDR1 is DFQATT and CDR2 SNEGSKA (reference sequence).

The chain employs TRBV19 and TRBJ2-7; D remains unclear. Germline-derived CDR1 and CDR2 are LNHDA and SQIVND (reference sequence). Trimming took 1 base from V and 3 from J, leaving 10 bases between them. The CDR3 loop spans 14 amino acids. The DNA for the CDR3 is TGTGCCAGTAGTATAGTCGGCGGAAACTACGAGCAGTACTTC. It encodes CASSIVGGNYEQYF.

This clonotype was counted at least ten times. The rearrangement uses TRBV19 and TRBJ1-5; possibly TRBD1 for D (5 bases). The V gene lost 3 bases and the J gene lost 1 base, with 7 bases spanning the gap. CDR3 length: 14 residues. In germline, CDR1 is LNHDA, CDR2 SQIVND (reference sequence). CDR3 amino acids: CASSIGGSNQPQHF. Written as DNA, the CDR3 is TGTGCCAGTAGTATCGGGGGAAGCAATCAGCCCCAGCATTTT. Full variable domain (missing parts from reference TRBV19 and TRBJ1-5): DGGITQSPKYLFRKEGQNVTLSCEQNLNHDAMYWYRQDPGQGLRLIYYSQIVNDFQKGDIAEGYSVSREKKESFPLTVTSAQKNPTAFYLCASSIGGSNQPQHFGDGTRLSIL.

The chain links TRBV27 to TRBJ2-2; TRBD1 agrees at 9 bases. CDR1 MNHEY and CDR2 SMNVEV come from the germline V gene (reference sequence). The V segment lost 5 bases and the J segment 4 bases; nucleotides outside the gene matches: 5. The CDR3 contains 15 residues. In DNA form, the CDR3 reads TGTGCCAGCAGTGTCCGGGACAGGGTCACCGGGGAGCTGTTTTTT. Protein: CASSVRDRVTGELFF.

Note on this clonotype: The conserved phenylalanine or tryptophan is not found at the CDR3 terminus, so this likely reflects a read error. CDR3 amino acids: CASSQRDGTGETQYL. DNA for the CDR3: TGCGCCAGCAGCCAACGAGATGGGACCGGGGAGACCCAGTACCTC. J is TRBJ2-5 and V is TRBV4-1; perhaps D is TRBD1 or TRBD2 (5 bases each). The CDR3 is 15 residues long. Trimming pared 2 bases from V and 5 bases from J, leaving 15 bases between. Per the germline V gene, CDR1 is MGHRA and CDR2 is YSYEKL.

The table lists this clonotype with a count of one. The chain is built from TRBV11-2 and TRBJ2-3; either TRBD1 or TRBD2 may supply D (5 bases each). The CDR3 runs to 16 residues. V dropped 1 base and J dropped 0 bases, with 11 bases sitting between them. CDR1 SGHAT and CDR2 FQNNGV come from the germline V gene. As DNA, the CDR3 is TGTGCCAGCAGCTTAGTACCGGGGCCTAGCACAGATACGCAGTATTTT. Translating gives CASSLVPGPSTDTQYF.

Here the CDR3 reads CASSLVGRAEQYF. CDR3 DNA: TGTGCCAGCAGCTTAGTGGGGAGGGCCGAGCAGTACTTC. The V call is TRBV7-2, the J call TRBJ2-7; 7 bases line up with TRBD2. With V trimmed by 1 base and J by 6 bases, 3 bases remained unmatched. The CDR3 length is 13 residues. The V gene's germline CDR1 is SGHTA and CDR2 FQGNSA.

The V and J genes are TRBV7-3 and TRBJ1-5, with D perhaps TRBD1 (6 bases). From germline, CDR1 is SGHTA and CDR2 FQGTGA. This CDR3 contains 13 residues. V lost 5 bases and J 5 bases, leaving 10 bases between the germline ends. The CDR3 DNA reads as TGTGCCAGCAGCCCGGACAGAGATCAGCCCCAGCATTTT. It is translated as CASSPDRDQPQHF.

This clonotype was observed many times. The chain joins TRBV27 to TRBJ1-6; unclear D gene. The germline V gene has CDR1 MNHEY and CDR2 SMNVEV (reference sequence). The CDR3 has 13 residues. V shed 2 bases and J shed 8 bases, with 7 bases lying between them. This chain's CDR3 is CASSLRDYSPLHF. In DNA form, the CDR3 reads TGTGCCAGCAGTTTACGGGATTATTCACCCCTCCACTTT.

This clonotype was recorded at least ten times. The CDR3 sequence: CASSLAPQNTGELFF. CDR3 coding DNA: TGTGCCAGCAGCTTAGCCCCCCAGAACACCGGGGAGCTGTTTTTT. The chain has TRBV7-9 and TRBJ2-2; D is ambiguous. Trimming shortened V by 0 bases and J by 1 base, and 6 bases separated the two germline ends. The CDR3 length is 15 residues. Per germline, CDR1 SEHNR and CDR2 FQNEAQ (reference sequence).

This clonotype has only one observation. The CDR3 region has the DNA TGCGCCAGCAGCCAAGATTGGAGATACGGTAACTATGGCTACACCTTC. Translated: CASSQDWRYGNYGYTF. The V and J genes are TRBV4-1 and TRBJ1-2, with unresolved D. Germline loops: CDR1 MGHRA, CDR2 YSYEKL. Trimming cost V 0 bases and J 1 base, with 12 bases left between them. The CDR3 covers 16 residues.

The chain employs TRBV29-1 and TRBJ1-1; the D is unclear. The CDR3 covers 15 residues. Per the germline V gene, CDR1 is SQVTM and CDR2 is ANQGSEA. The V end lost 7 bases, the J end lost 0 bases, and 18 bases lay between the germline ends. CDR3 protein: CSENGPLYLNTEAFF. The CDR3 DNA reads TGCAGCGAAAACGGACCGCTTTACCTGAACACTGAAGCTTTCTTT.

This clonotype was observed many times. The CDR3, as DNA: TGTGCCAGCAGGAAAAGGGGCTTTCGAGTGAACACTGAAGCTTTCTTT. It specifies CASRKRGFRVNTEAFF. V is TRBV6-1 and J is TRBJ1-1; D might be TRBD1 (5 bases). CDR1 and CDR2 (germline): MNHNS, SASEGT. The CDR3 length is 16 residues. V lost 6 bases and J lost 0, with 17 bases in between.